This T cell receptor beta chain was recovered during a study of memory B cells and T cells in multiple sclerosis (dated by TCRdb to 2017 to 2018). Describing the broader study: TCR beta repertoires of autoproliferating peripheral T cells were compared with the TCR beta repertoires of brain lesion-infiltrating T cells in multiple sclerosis patients. TCR sequencing included a couple of multiple sclerosis patients for whom either brain lesions at autopsy or brain-infiltrating cells from biopsy were available. Results the study describes overall, beyond this receptor: Clone-set sizes varied between compartments, which affected the numbers of shared clonotypes and made normalization necessary.

After CFSE-labeled PBMCs were cultured without a stimulus, the autoproliferating (CFSEdim) and non-proliferating (CFSEhi) T cell fractions were sequenced separately. A total of 5x10^7 CFSE-labeled PBMCs were cultured for 7 days without stimulus, and replicate wells were then pooled. PBMCs were labeled with around 0.45 uM CFSE and were cultured without exogenous stimuli in serum-free AIM-V medium. PBMCs were isolated by Ficoll density gradient centrifugation and cryopreserved before use. Using a FACSAria III, live 7-AAD-negative cells were sorted, then washed with PBS and stored frozen at -80 degrees C as dry pellets. Details on this clone: This clone's antigen is unknown. Base qualities are missing; no much larger clone stands one base away.

Via the germline V gene, CDR1 is LGHNA and CDR2 YNFKEQ. At the junction V is shortened by 0 bases and J by 0 bases, with 4 bases in between. Taken from cysteine to phenylalanine, the CDR3 has 14 residues. Here the CDR3 DNA is all that survives: 42 bases in frame from base 1. Genomic DNA was extracted, and the immunoSEQ Platform was used to amplify TCRbeta CDR3 regions from that DNA. Multiplex PCR, high-throughput sequencing and a vendor bioinformatics pipeline were combined in the immunoSEQ assay. Processing in the source paper ran as follows. Non-productive sequences and CDR3s shorter than 4 amino acids were excluded, and clonotype frequencies were recalculated for each sample. In immunoSEQ Analyzer 2.0, a clonotype counted as shared when the CDR3 amino acid, V gene and J gene sequences were identical. Repertoire overlap was normalized by dividing shared clonotype counts by the product of both clone-set sizes, with the result scaled by 1000 into arbitrary units. TCRdb provides this immuneACCESS table in a form limited to in-frame rearrangements. Some clones are lacking; in checked studies, under half of them reflect an unresolved V gene, and why the rest are absent is not known. That table is the source of V, J and clone size, and D and trimming were worked out from the DNA. For this sample the table gives 46,000 or so clones, of which approximately 80% were detected only once. The biggest ten clones account for more than 0.95% of the sample.

This sequence uses TRBV4-2 and TRBJ2-3, with the D gene call left open. The sample was PBMCs from blood kept in culture. This receptor was obtained from a human donor with multiple sclerosis. The CDR3 protein is CASSQDASTDTQYF. The nucleotide sequence reads TGTGCCAGCAGCCAAGATGCAAGCACAGATACGCAGTATTTT.